A single sample is the source of the 27 T cell receptor beta chains below, sequenced in a study. MiXCR was run by TCRdb on the 5' RACE reads, yielding one entry per CDR3 protein. The table includes several thousand distinct CDR3 sequences, under 75% detected once. The sequenced sample consisted of memory CD4+ T cells sorted from a lymph node. As for subset: memory CD4+ T cells, CD4+CD45RO+CD25-. These receptors all come from a female donor with breast cancer.

V is TRBV20-1 and J is TRBJ1-5; 7 nucleotides align to TRBD1. CDR1 is DFQATT, CDR2 SNEGSKA, per germline (reference sequence). Unmatched junction bases numbered 11, after V lost 4 bases and J lost 5 bases. The CDR3 has 15 amino acids. CDR3 bases: TGCAGTGCTATAAGCCCAGGGGGTCATGATCAGCCCCAGCATTTT. Residues: CSAISPGGHDQPQHF.

This sequence joins TRBV12-3 or TRBV12-4 and TRBJ1-2; TRBD1 aligns across 7 bases. V was clipped by 3 bases and J by 9 bases; unmatched bases: 7. CDR3 size: 13 residues. The CDR3 loop reads CASSLQGVARYTF. In nucleotides, the CDR3 is TGTGCCAGCAGTTTGCAGGGGGTCGCCCGCTACACCTTC.

The chain combines TRBV12-3 or TRBV12-4 with TRBJ1-6, with 8 bases fitting TRBD1. With V trimmed by 1 base and J by 5 bases, 4 bases remained unmatched. This CDR3 is 16 amino acids long. The CDR3 loop reads CASSLGQGLHNSPLHF. Here the CDR3 DNA reads TGTGCCAGCAGTTTAGGACAGGGGCTCCATAATTCACCCCTCCACTTT.

The chain links TRBV29-1 to TRBJ2-7, with D unresolved. The CDR3 sequence is 13 residues long. Trimming took 4 bases from V and 1 from J, leaving 11 bases between them. In germline, CDR1 is SQVTM, CDR2 ANQGSEA. The CDR3 loop is CSVGREGSYEQYF. In DNA, the CDR3 is TGCAGCGTTGGACGCGAAGGTTCCTACGAGCAGTACTTC.

The genes are TRBV20-1 and TRBJ2-3; 7 bases are shared with TRBD2. The CDR3 has 15 amino acids. The germline V gene encodes CDR1 DFQATT and CDR2 SNEGSKA (reference sequence). Trimming at V came to 2 bases and at J to 2 bases, leaving 7 bases not matched to a gene. The chain's CDR3 is CSARSLANPTDTQYF. In DNA form, the CDR3 reads TGCAGTGCTAGATCACTAGCGAACCCCACAGATACGCAGTATTTT.

The chain combines TRBV6-6 with TRBJ2-7; 8 bases are shared with TRBD2. J gave up 5 bases and V 4 bases, and 10 bases lay outside the gene matches. The CDR3 runs to 15 residues. The V gene's germline CDR1 is MNHNY and CDR2 SVGAGI (reference sequence). In nucleotides, the CDR3 is TGTGCCAGCAGTTCGTCGGAGGTAGCGGGGAACGAGCAGTACTTC. The encoded protein is CASSSSEVAGNEQYF.

The chain carries TRBV7-6 and TRBJ2-7; 10 bases match TRBD2. The ends lost 4 bases at V and 7 bases at J; junction bases unmatched: 7. CDR3 size: 14 residues. Germline V CDR1 and CDR2: SGHVS, FNYEAQ. The CDR3 nucleotides are TGTGCCAGCAGCTCTCTAGCGGGAGTCCAAGAGCAGTACTTC. This encodes CASSSLAGVQEQYF.

The chain employs TRBV20-1 and TRBJ2-1; D not certain. The V end lost 5 bases, the J end lost 6 bases, and 8 bases lay between the germline ends. This CDR3 contains 11 residues. From germline, CDR1 is DFQATT and CDR2 SNEGSKA (reference sequence). In nucleotides, the CDR3 is TGCAGTGCTTCTATAGCCAATGAGCAGTTCTTC. This gives the protein CSASIANEQFF.

The V and J genes are TRBV2 and TRBJ2-4; 10 nucleotides align to TRBD1. The germline gives CDR1 SNHLY, CDR2 FYNNEI. V trimming: 4 bases; J trimming: 1 base; junction bases outside the gene matches: 1. The CDR3 contains 15 residues. CDR3: CASSGQGAAKNIQYF. DNA of the CDR3: TGTGCCAGCAGTGGACAGGGGGCGGCCAAAAACATTCAGTACTTC.

This chain connects TRBV5-1 to TRBJ2-5; TRBD1 might be the D (7 bases). CDR3 length: 15 residues. CDR1 SGHRS and CDR2 YFSETQ come from the germline V gene. V lost 4 bases, J lost 5 bases, and 18 bases lay in between. CDR3 residues: CASSSEGAGGETQYF. The CDR3 nucleotides are TGCGCCAGCAGCAGTGAGGGGGCCGGAGGGGAGACCCAGTACTTC.

This clonotype has just a few counts. The chain couples TRBV2 to TRBJ1-5; D is undetermined. Germline CDR1 reads SNHLY; CDR2 reads FYNNEI. The CDR3 is 12 amino acids. V was cut by 8 bases and J by 4 bases, with 9 bases left in between. This CDR3 is CASRDSNQPQHF. For the CDR3, the DNA is TGTGCCAGCCGGGATTCTAATCAGCCCCAGCATTTT.

This chain uses TRBV29-1 with TRBJ2-5; D is ambiguous. Germline lookup yields CDR1 SQVTM and CDR2 ANQGSEA. The ends were cut back, 4 bases at V and 0 bases at J, with 9 bases in the middle. The CDR3 loop spans 13 amino acids. The CDR3 sequence: CSVGQPYQETQYF. The CDR3 DNA reads TGCAGCGTTGGCCAGCCGTACCAAGAGACCCAGTACTTC.

This chain connects TRBV11-2 to TRBJ2-2; D may be TRBD1 (5 bases). The V gene's germline CDR1 is SGHAT and CDR2 FQNNGV. With 3 bases removed from V and 4 bases from J, the gap between germline ends came to 9 bases. This CDR3 has 14 amino acids. The CDR3 nucleotides read TGTGCCAGCAGCTTTGACAGATTCACCGGGGAGCTGTTTTTT. Amino acid sequence: CASSFDRFTGELFF.

The chain uses TRBV28 and TRBJ2-7, with TRBD2 matching 7 bases. V gave up 5 bases and J gave up 2 bases; unmatched junction bases: 15. Germline CDR1 MDHEN, CDR2 SYDVKM. The length of the CDR3 is 17 residues. For the CDR3, the DNA is TGTGCCAGCAGTCCACCCTTTAGGAGCGGGGCAACCTACGAGCAGTACTTC. Encoded protein: CASSPPFRSGATYEQYF.

The chain combines TRBV2 with TRBJ1-1; D gene ambiguous. Germline loops: CDR1 SNHLY, CDR2 FYNNEI. The length of the CDR3 is 16 residues. Trimming removed 5 bases from V and 6 bases from J, with 22 bases in between. The CDR3 nucleotides are TGTGCCAGCAGTCAGCGGGCGCTCATATCAAACCCTGAAGCTTTCTTT. Protein product: CASSQRALISNPEAFF. The full variable domain, in which reference TRBV2 and TRBJ1-1 provide the parts outside the CDR3, is EPEVTQTPSHQVTQMGQEVILRCVPISNHLYFYWYRQILGQKVEFLVSFYNNEISEKSEIFDDQFSVERPDGSNFTLKIRSTKLEDSAMYFCASSQRALISNPEAFFGQGTRLTVV.

The DNA for the CDR3 is TGTGCCAGGCTAAGACTTAAGGACCAGAGGGGGTCCGAGAGCTATCCCTACGAGCAGTACTTC. Protein: CARLRLKDQRGSESYPYEQYF. The chain joins TRBV12-3 or TRBV12-4 to TRBJ2-7, with D possibly TRBD1 on 6 matching bases. This CDR3 is built from 21 residues. V was clipped by 9 bases and J by 2 bases, with 38 bases between them.

The chain carries TRBV7-9 and TRBJ2-7, with 10 bases lining up with TRBD1. This CDR3 region has 16 residues. The trim removed 2 bases at V and 6 bases at J, leaving 10 bases unmatched. Germline CDR1 is SEHNR and CDR2 is FQNEAQ (reference sequence). CDR3 bases: TGTGCCAGCAGCTTAAGTCCGGGACAGGGGCTCGGCGAGCAGTACTTC. Translating it yields CASSLSPGQGLGEQYF.

This rearrangement joins TRBV7-6 to TRBJ2-2; 7 bases line up with TRBD2. Germline CDR1 SGHVS, CDR2 FNYEAQ. The CDR3 is made up of 16 amino acids. V shed 3 bases, J shed 1 base, and the junction held 5 bases outside the gene matches. CDR3 residues: CASSLRSGVNTGELFF. The CDR3 DNA follows: TGTGCCAGCAGCTTGAGGAGCGGGGTGAACACCGGGGAGCTGTTTTTT.

The chain uses TRBV5-1 and TRBJ2-1, with a weak D call TRBD2 (6 bases). V shed 0 bases and J shed 3 bases, with 7 bases lying between them. There are 14 residues in the CDR3. Germline values: CDR1 SGHRS, CDR2 YFSETQ. This CDR3 reads CASSLDGGYNEQFF. The DNA for the CDR3 is TGCGCCAGCAGCTTGGACGGGGGCTACAATGAGCAGTTCTTC.

The table lists this clonotype with a few counts. The J gene is TRBJ2-7, the V gene TRBV12-3 or TRBV12-4; weak D call: TRBD1 (5 bases). The V end was cut by 3 bases, the J end by 7 bases, with 16 bases between. The CDR3 sequence is 14 residues long. CDR3 nucleotide sequence: TGTGCCAGCAGTTTCAGAGACAGAATGGGTGAGCAGTACTTC. This encodes CASSFRDRMGEQYF.

V usage is TRBV4-1 and J usage is TRBJ2-1, with TRBD2 matching 8 bases. CDR1 is MGHRA and CDR2 is YSYEKL in the germline V gene. The trim removed 0 bases at V and 6 bases at J, leaving 7 bases unmatched. The CDR3 totals 16 residues. The CDR3 DNA is TGCGCCAGCAGCCAAGAGTCCGCGGGAGGAATCAATGAGCAGTTCTTC. This sequence encodes CASSQESAGGINEQFF.

The V gene is TRBV6-6, the J gene TRBJ2-1, with D perhaps TRBD2 (7 bases). CDR1 and CDR2 from the germline V gene are MNHNY and SVGAGI (reference sequence). Trimming cost V 9 bases and J 1 base, with 19 bases left between them. The CDR3 spans 16 residues. The CDR3 region is CASNGGGVGSYNEQFF. CDR3 sequence (DNA): TGTGCCAGTAACGGAGGGGGGGTGGGGTCCTACAATGAGCAGTTCTTC.

On this clonotype itself: One end of the junction is discordant with germline, which a read error may explain. The chain recombines TRBV10-1 with TRBJ1-1; D unresolved. CDR1 and CDR2 (germline): WNHNN, SYGVQD (reference sequence). The CDR3 consists of 13 residues. The chain's CDR3 is CASRKDLNTEAFF. Here the CDR3 DNA reads TGCGCCAGCAGGAAGGACTTGAACACTGAAGCCTTCTTT.

This clonotype was seen only a few times. This sequence joins TRBV11-2 and TRBJ1-1; unclear D gene. V dropped 0 bases and J dropped 1 base, with 6 bases sitting between them. CDR3 size: 14 residues. From germline, CDR1 is SGHAT and CDR2 FQNNGV. The CDR3 is CASSLDQPNTEAFF. The CDR3 DNA is TGTGCCAGCAGCTTAGATCAGCCGAACACTGAAGCTTTCTTT.

The V gene is TRBV27, the J gene TRBJ2-7, with 7 bases lining up with TRBD1. The trim removed 5 bases at V and 0 bases at J, leaving 7 bases unmatched. The germline V gene has CDR1 MNHEY and CDR2 SMNVEV (reference sequence). The CDR3 totals 15 residues. CDR3 loop: CASSIRQGNSYEQYF. DNA for the CDR3: TGTGCCAGCAGTATCAGACAGGGAAACTCCTACGAGCAGTACTTC.

The chain recombines TRBV7-2 with TRBJ1-1, with 9 nucleotides matching TRBD1. CDR3 length: 14 amino acids. The V gene's germline CDR1 is SGHTA and CDR2 FQGNSA. V shed 3 bases and J 10 bases; nucleotides not matched to a gene: 9. The CDR3 protein is CASSLYRGPNGAFF. The CDR3 coding sequence is TGTGCCAGCAGCTTGTACAGGGGGCCAAACGGAGCTTTCTTT.

The chain carries TRBV29-1 and TRBJ2-3; no clear D gene. The length of the CDR3 is 12 residues. Trimming stripped 1 base from V and 2 bases from J, with 4 bases between. CDR1 is SQVTM and CDR2 is ANQGSEA in the germline V gene. CDR3 region: CSVEGATDTQYF. CDR3 in DNA: TGCAGCGTTGAAGGCGCCACAGATACGCAGTATTTT.